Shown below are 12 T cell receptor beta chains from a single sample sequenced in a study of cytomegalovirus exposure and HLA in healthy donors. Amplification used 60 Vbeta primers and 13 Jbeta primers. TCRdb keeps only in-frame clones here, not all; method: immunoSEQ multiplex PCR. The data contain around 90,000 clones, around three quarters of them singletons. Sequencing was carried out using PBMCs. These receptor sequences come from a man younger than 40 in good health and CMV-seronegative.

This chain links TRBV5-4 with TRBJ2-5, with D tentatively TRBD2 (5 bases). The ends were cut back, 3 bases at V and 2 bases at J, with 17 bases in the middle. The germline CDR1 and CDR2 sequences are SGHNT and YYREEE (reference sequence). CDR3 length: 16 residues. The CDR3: CASSSGGVGGQETQYF. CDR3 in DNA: TGTGCCAGCAGCTCCGGAGGTGTCGGAGGACAAGAGACCCAGTACTTC. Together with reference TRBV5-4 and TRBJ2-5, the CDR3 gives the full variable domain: ETGVTQSPTHLIKTRGQQVTLRCSSQSGHNTVSWYQQALGQGPQFIFQYYREEENGRGNFPPRFSGLQFPNYSSELNVNALELDDSALYLCASSSGGVGGQETQYFGPGTRLLVL.

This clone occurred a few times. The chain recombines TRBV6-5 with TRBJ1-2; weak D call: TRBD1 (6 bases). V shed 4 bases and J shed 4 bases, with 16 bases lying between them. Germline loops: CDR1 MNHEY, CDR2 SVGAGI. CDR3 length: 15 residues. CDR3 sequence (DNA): TGTGCCAGCAGTTCGGGAACAGGGCTACTCTATGGCTACACCTTC. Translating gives CASSSGTGLLYGYTF.

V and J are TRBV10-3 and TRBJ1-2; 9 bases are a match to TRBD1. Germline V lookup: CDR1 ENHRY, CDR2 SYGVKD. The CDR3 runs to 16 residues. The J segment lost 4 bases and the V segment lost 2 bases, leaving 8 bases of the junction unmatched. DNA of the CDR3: TGTGCCATCAGTGAGATTACAGGGGGCGCACGCTATGGCTACACCTTC. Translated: CAISEITGGARYGYTF.

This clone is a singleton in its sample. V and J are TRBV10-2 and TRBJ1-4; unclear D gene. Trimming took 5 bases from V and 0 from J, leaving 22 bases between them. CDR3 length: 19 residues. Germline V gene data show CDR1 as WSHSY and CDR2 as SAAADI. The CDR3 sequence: CASSFSPSATYATNEKLFF. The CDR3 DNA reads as TGCGCCAGCAGTTTTTCCCCGTCCGCTACTTATGCAACTAATGAAAAACTGTTTTTT.

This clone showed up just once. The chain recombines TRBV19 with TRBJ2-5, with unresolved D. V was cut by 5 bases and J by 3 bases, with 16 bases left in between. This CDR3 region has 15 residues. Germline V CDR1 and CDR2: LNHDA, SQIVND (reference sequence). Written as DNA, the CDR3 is TGTGCCAGTAGTCAGAGCGAACGGATGAAAGAGACCCAGTACTTC. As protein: CASSQSERMKETQYF.

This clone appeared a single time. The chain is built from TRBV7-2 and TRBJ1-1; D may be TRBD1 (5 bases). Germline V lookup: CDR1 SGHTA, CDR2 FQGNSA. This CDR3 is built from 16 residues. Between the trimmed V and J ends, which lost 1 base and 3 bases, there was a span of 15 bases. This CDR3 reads CASSLVVYRTDTEAFF. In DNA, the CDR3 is TGTGCCAGCAGCTTAGTAGTGTACAGGACCGACACTGAAGCTTTCTTT.

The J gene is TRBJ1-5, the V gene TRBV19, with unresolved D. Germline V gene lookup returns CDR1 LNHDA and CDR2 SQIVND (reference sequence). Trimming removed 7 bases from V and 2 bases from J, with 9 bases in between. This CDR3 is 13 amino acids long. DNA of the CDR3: TGTGCCAGTAACGCGGAACGCAATCAGCCCCAGCATTTT. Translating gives CASNAERNQPQHF.

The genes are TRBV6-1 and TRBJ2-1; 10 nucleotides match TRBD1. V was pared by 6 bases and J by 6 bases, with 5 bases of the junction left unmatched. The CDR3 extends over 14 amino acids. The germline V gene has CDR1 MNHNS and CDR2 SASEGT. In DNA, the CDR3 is TGTGCCAGCAGCGTAGGACAGGGGGTCAATGAGCAGTTCTTC. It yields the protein CASSVGQGVNEQFF.

The CDR3 here is CASSPDGGSNQPQHF. The CDR3 DNA follows: TGTGCCAGCAGCCCCGATGGAGGAAGCAATCAGCCCCAGCATTTT. The chain combines TRBV7-2 with TRBJ1-5; unclear D gene. Per the germline V gene, CDR1 is SGHTA and CDR2 is FQGNSA. Trimming stripped 5 bases from V and 1 base from J, with 12 bases between. The CDR3 consists of 15 residues. Full variable domain (remainder filled in from reference TRBV7-2 and TRBJ1-5): GAGVSQSPSNKVTEKGKDVELRCDPISGHTALYWYRQSLGQGLEFLIYFQGNSAPDKSGLPSDRFSAERTGGSVSTLTIQRTQQEDSAVYLCASSPDGGSNQPQHFGDGTRLSIL.

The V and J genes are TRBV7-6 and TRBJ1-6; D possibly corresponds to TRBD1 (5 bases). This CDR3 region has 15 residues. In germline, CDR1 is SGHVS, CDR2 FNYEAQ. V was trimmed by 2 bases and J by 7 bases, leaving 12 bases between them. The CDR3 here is CASSLRAGMNSPLHF. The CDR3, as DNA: TGTGCCAGCAGCTTACGGGCAGGGATGAATTCACCCCTCCACTTT. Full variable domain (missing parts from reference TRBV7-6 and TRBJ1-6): GAGVSQSPRYKVTKRGQDVALRCDPISGHVSLYWYRQALGQGPEFLTYFNYEAQQDKSGLPNDRFSAERPEGSISTLTIQRTEQRDSAMYRCASSLRAGMNSPLHFGNGTRLTVT.

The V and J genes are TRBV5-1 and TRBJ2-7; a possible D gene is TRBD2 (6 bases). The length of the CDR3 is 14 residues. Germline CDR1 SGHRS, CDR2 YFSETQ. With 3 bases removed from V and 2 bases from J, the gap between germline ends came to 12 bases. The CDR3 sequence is CASSWGTGAYEQYF. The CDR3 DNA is TGCGCCAGCAGCTGGGGGACTGGTGCCTACGAGCAGTACTTC.

The CDR3 loop reads CASRGRTGGPFYEQYF. Written as DNA, the CDR3 is TGTGCCAGCAGGGGGAGGACAGGTGGGCCCTTCTACGAGCAGTACTTC. The chain joins TRBV7-2 to TRBJ2-7, with D possibly TRBD1 on 7 matching bases. Germline V gene sequence: CDR1 SGHTA, CDR2 FQGNSA. This CDR3 is built from 16 residues. Trimming took 6 bases from V and 3 from J, leaving 21 bases between them.